This T cell receptor beta chain was recovered during a study of T cells in Graves' hyperthyroidism and ophthalmopathy. Study results and caveats: Classification by a 13 V-J model distinguished ophthalmopathy from stable hyperthyroidism.

Amplified TCR beta CDR3 regions derived from RNA transcripts. During a first-round RT-PCR of the TCR CDR3, the HTBI primer set was used. One entry per CDR3 protein, called by TCRdb with MiXCR from the multiplex PCR reads. Among about 600,000 distinct CDR3 sequences, over 12% were seen once, and the ten largest hold over 6%. This CDR3 has 15 residues. Looked up from germline, CDR1 is SGHTA and CDR2 is FQGNSA. V gave up 5 bases and J gave up 0 bases, with 11 bases separating them. About this clonotype itself: Its specificity is not known.

Sequencing used blood. This receptor was taken from a woman aged 18-30 years with Graves' ophthalmopathy. The chain uses TRBV7-2 and TRBJ1-3, with a weak D call TRBD1 (5 bases). CDR3 amino acids: CASSTDTLSGNTIYF. The CDR3 nucleotides read TGTGCCAGCAGCACGGACACACTCTCTGGAAACACCATATATTTT.